Each of the 26 T cell receptor beta chains below was sequenced from the same sample in a study of Graves' ophthalmopathy and Graves' hyperthyroidism. From RNA, the CDR3 regions of TCR beta chains were amplified and sequenced. An initial RT-PCR round employing HTBI primers preceded a second-round multiplex PCR. In TCRdb, the multiplex PCR reads were re-called with MiXCR into one record per CDR3 protein. The sample has some 750,000 distinct CDR3 sequences, around 40% seen once. The sample taken for sequencing was peripheral blood. The source is an adult man with Graves' ophthalmopathy.

The chain links TRBV2 to TRBJ2-7; D uncertain. CDR1 and CDR2 from the germline V gene are SNHLY and FYNNEI. CDR3 length: 14 amino acids. V lost 8 bases and J 0 bases, leaving 14 bases between the germline ends. The CDR3 loop reads CASVVDLSSYEQYF. DNA for the CDR3: TGTGCCAGCGTTGTGGACCTGAGCTCCTACGAGCAGTACTTC.

This clonotype turned up a few times. The chain recombines TRBV6-1 with TRBJ1-1; D not certain. The CDR3 consists of 13 residues. Trimming removed 10 bases from V and 6 bases from J, with 18 bases in between. Per the germline V gene, CDR1 is MNHNS and CDR2 is SASEGT. The CDR3 region is CATLYQDFSEAFF. DNA for the CDR3: TGTGCCACCCTATACCAGGATTTCTCTGAAGCTTTCTTT.

This clonotype was counted at least ten times. The chain is built from TRBV2 and TRBJ1-5, with 10 bases aligning to TRBD1. The CDR3 length is 17 residues. The J segment lost 3 bases and the V segment lost 5 bases, leaving 10 bases of the junction unmatched. Per the germline V gene, CDR1 is SNHLY and CDR2 is FYNNEI. The CDR3 sequence is CASSTGQGIEHNQPQHF. CDR3 nucleotide sequence: TGTGCCAGCAGTACGGGACAGGGGATTGAGCACAATCAGCCCCAGCATTTT.

About this clonotype itself: A much larger clone is a single base away; this may be a read error. CDR3 sequence (DNA): TGCAGCGTTGTGGGAGGCCGGGGCGACGAGCAGTACTTC. It is translated as CSVVGGRGDEQYF. V gene TRBV29-1 combines with J gene TRBJ2-7, with D tentatively TRBD2 (6 bases). The germline V gene has CDR1 SQVTM and CDR2 ANQGSEA. This CDR3 has 13 residues. The ends were cut back, 4 bases at V and 5 bases at J, with 15 bases in the middle.

With respect to this clonotype: The junction differs from germline at one of its ends, possibly a read error. The V gene is TRBV10-3, the J gene TRBJ1-4, with 7 bases matching TRBD1. The CDR3 consists of 20 residues. The germline CDR1 and CDR2 sequences are ENHRY and SYGVKD. In DNA, the CDR3 is TGTGCCAGCAGTTACTCGAGACGGACCTTACAGGGGCAACCCAATGAAAAACTGTTTTTT. Protein product: CASSYSRRTLQGQPNEKLFF.

This clonotype was observed a few times. This rearrangement joins TRBV25-1 to TRBJ2-2, with D unclear. The V gene's germline CDR1 is MGHDK and CDR2 SYGVNS. This CDR3 region has 15 residues. The ends were cut back, 1 base at V and 6 bases at J, with 12 bases in the middle. CDR3 protein: CASSESWGAAGELFF. The CDR3 coding sequence is TGTGCCAGCAGTGAATCTTGGGGTGCGGCCGGGGAGCTGTTTTTT.

Comments on this clonotype: Likely a read error: the CDR3 ends without its conserved phenylalanine or tryptophan. Because the CDR3's place on the DNA is in doubt, the DNA is left out and the CDR3 is given as listed by TCRdb. The V and J genes are TRBV7-3 and TRBJ2-7. The V gene's germline CDR1 is SGHTA and CDR2 FQGTGA. Including both end residues, the CDR3 is 11 amino acids long. The CDR3 sequence: CASSLGGGGDT.

This clonotype was observed a few times. The CDR3 reads CASILLQGLVDEKLFF. CDR3 nucleotides: TGTGCCAGCATTCTCCTCCAGGGCCTTGTAGATGAAAAACTGTTTTTT. V usage is TRBV10-3 and J usage is TRBJ1-4, with D possibly being TRBD1 (5 bases). With 10 bases removed from V and 6 bases from J, the gap between germline ends came to 24 bases. The CDR3 loop spans 16 amino acids. Looked up from germline, CDR1 is ENHRY and CDR2 is SYGVKD.

This clonotype was observed a handful of times. CDR3 DNA sequence: TGTGCCAGTAACTCAGGGAGGGGAACTAATGAAAAACTGTTTTTT. Its protein is CASNSGRGTNEKLFF. V usage is TRBV19 and J usage is TRBJ1-4; TRBD1 might be the D (5 bases). The CDR3 covers 15 residues. V lost 7 bases and J 1 base, leaving 13 bases between the germline ends. Germline CDR1 LNHDA, CDR2 SQIVND (reference sequence). The full variable domain, completed using reference TRBV19 and TRBJ1-4, is DGGITQSPKYLFRKEGQNVTLSCEQNLNHDAMYWYRQDPGQGLRLIYYSQIVNDFQKGDIAEGYSVSREKKESFPLTVTSAQKNPTAFYLCASNSGRGTNEKLFFGSGTQLSVL.

This rearrangement joins TRBV25-1 to TRBJ2-5, with D perhaps being TRBD1 or TRBD2 (5 bases each). V was pared by 3 bases and J by 11 bases, with 19 bases between. The CDR3 runs 14 residues. Germline CDR1 and CDR2: MGHDK and SYGVNS. CDR3 sequence: CASSEGGRDGEQYF. CDR3 nucleotide sequence: TGTGCCAGCAGTGAGGGTGGAAGGGACGGTGAGCAGTACTTC.

This clonotype occurred many times. The chain links TRBV24-1 to TRBJ2-5; D not resolved. Germline loops: CDR1 KGHDR, CDR2 SFDVKD. Trimming took off 5 bases at V and 5 bases at J, with 5 bases between the two ends. The CDR3 runs 11 residues. The CDR3 loop is CATSVGETQYF. In DNA, the CDR3 is TGTGCCACCAGTGTAGGGGAGACCCAGTACTTC.

This clonotype occurred many times. The rearrangement uses TRBV5-6 and TRBJ1-1, with D possibly matching TRBD1 (5 bases). Germline-derived CDR1 and CDR2 are SGHDT and YYEEEE. Deletions cut 3 bases from V and 6 bases from J, with 15 bases between. The CDR3 has 14 amino acids. CDR3 bases: TGTGCCAGCAGCTGGAACACAGGTACTGCTGAAGCTTTCTTT. Protein: CASSWNTGTAEAFF.

This clonotype has more than one count but fewer than ten. The CDR3 bases are TGTGCCAGCAGCCAGATGGCAGGGGATTTAGGCACCATATATTTT. Its translation is CASSQMAGDLGTIYF. The rearrangement links TRBV7-2 to TRBJ1-3; maybe TRBD1 (6 bases). The CDR3 extends over 15 amino acids. Between the trimmed V and J ends, which lost 5 bases and 9 bases, there was a span of 20 bases. Germline loops: CDR1 SGHTA, CDR2 FQGNSA.

This clonotype was seen ten or more times. The gene calls are TRBV9 and TRBJ2-5, with D uncertain. The V end lost 4 bases, the J end lost 0 bases, and 10 bases lay between the germline ends. The CDR3 loop spans 14 amino acids. Germline CDR1 SGDLS, CDR2 YYNGEE. The CDR3 loop is CASSPGPYQETQYF. CDR3 sequence (DNA): TGTGCCAGCAGCCCCGGGCCGTACCAAGAGACCCAGTACTTC.

This chain connects TRBV20-1 to TRBJ2-5, with 7 bases identical to TRBD1. V shed 3 bases, J shed 3 bases, and the junction held 10 bases outside the gene matches. CDR1 and CDR2 (germline): DFQATT, SNEGSKA (reference sequence). The CDR3 runs 15 residues. The CDR3 protein is CSARSGQAAKETQYF. The CDR3 DNA reads TGCAGTGCTAGGTCCGGACAGGCAGCAAAAGAGACCCAGTACTTC.

The V and J genes are TRBV7-9 and TRBJ1-2; maybe TRBD1 (6 bases). The CDR3 is 15 residues long. From germline, CDR1 is SEHNR and CDR2 FQNEAQ (reference sequence). Trimming took 3 bases from V and 7 from J, leaving 18 bases between them. CDR3 coding DNA: TGTGCCAGCAGCTTTGTTAAAGGGGGTGCTGGTGGCTACACCTTC. Its translation is CASSFVKGGAGGYTF.

This clonotype appeared a few times. The chain carries TRBV20-1 and TRBJ2-7, with 13 nucleotides matching TRBD2. With 4 bases clipped from V and 2 bases from J, the junction kept 8 bases outside the gene matches. This CDR3 is built from 16 residues. Germline V CDR1 and CDR2: DFQATT, SNEGSKA (reference sequence). CDR3 sequence reads: CSATPTSGRLTYEQYF. DNA of the CDR3: TGCAGTGCTACGCCGACTAGCGGGAGGCTCACCTACGAGCAGTACTTC.

On this clonotype: Given a much more abundant clone one base away, this may be a read error. This chain links TRBV9 with TRBJ1-4, with D maybe TRBD1 (5 bases). The CDR3 is 13 amino acids. V gave up 4 bases and J gave up 4 bases, with 8 bases separating them. Germline-derived CDR1 and CDR2 are SGDLS and YYNGEE. The CDR3 nucleotides are TGTGCCAGCAGCCAGGGCCATAATGAAAAACTGTTTTTT. Translated, it gives CASSQGHNEKLFF. Together with reference TRBV9 and TRBJ1-4, the CDR3 gives the full variable domain: DSGVTQTPKHLITATGQRVTLRCSPRSGDLSVYWYQQSLDQGLQFLIQYYNGEERAKGNILERFSAQQFPDLHSELNLSSLELGDSALYFCASSQGHNEKLFFGSGTQLSVL.

V usage is TRBV5-6 and J usage is TRBJ2-7; D assignment may be TRBD1 or TRBD2 (5 bases each). The germline V gene has CDR1 SGHDT and CDR2 YYEEEE. V lost 6 bases and J 4 bases, leaving 17 bases between the germline ends. This CDR3 region has 14 residues. CDR3 sequence reads: CASNFWDRLYEQYF. The CDR3 coding sequence is TGTGCCAGCAACTTTTGGGACCGCCTATACGAGCAGTACTTC.

The rearrangement joins TRBV10-3 to TRBJ1-4; D unresolved. From germline, CDR1 is ENHRY and CDR2 SYGVKD. Trimming cost V 10 bases and J 3 bases, with 15 bases left between them. The CDR3 has 14 amino acids. The DNA of the CDR3 is TGTGCCACCCTGGCCAGGAAGCCTAATGAAAAACTGTTTTTT. It translates to CATLARKPNEKLFF.

This clonotype was picked up a small number of times. It is likely a read error, because the conserved phenylalanine at the end of the CDR3 is missing. The DNA is omitted, as the CDR3 cannot be located on it reliably, and the CDR3 follows TCRdb's listing. This sequence joins TRBV25-1 and TRBJ1-1; the table names TRBD1, a call not compared with the DNA. The CDR3 spans 11 residues, counting both ends. CDR1 and CDR2 (germline): MGHDK, SYGVNS. The CDR3 sequence is CASSSPWTVAL.

This clonotype appeared once. A read error may be the cause here, since a much bigger clone is one base away. It is likely a read error, because the conserved phenylalanine at the end of the CDR3 is missing. This chain links TRBV2 with TRBJ1-2; a possible D gene is TRBD1 (5 bases). Germline V gene data show CDR1 as SNHLY and CDR2 as FYNNEI. V was cut by 7 bases and J by 5 bases, with 14 bases left in between. This CDR3 has 13 residues. Here the CDR3 DNA reads TGTGCCAGCATAAGGGGAGTAGAGTATGGCTACACCCTC. Translation gives CASIRGVEYGYTL.

This clonotype was detected a few times. The V gene is TRBV5-8, the J gene TRBJ2-7; 8 nucleotides align to TRBD1. This CDR3 has 12 amino acids. The ends lost 4 bases at V and 5 bases at J; junction bases unmatched: 2. Germline V gives CDR1 SGHTS, CDR2 YDEGEE. CDR3 protein: CASSRTGHEQYF. DNA for the CDR3: TGTGCCAGCAGCCGGACAGGGCACGAGCAGTACTTC.

This clonotype came up many times. The chain combines TRBV7-9 with TRBJ1-1; tentatively, D is TRBD1 (6 bases). In germline, CDR1 is SEHNR, CDR2 FQNEAQ (reference sequence). Between the trimmed V and J ends, which lost 11 bases and 4 bases, there was a span of 17 bases. CDR3 size: 13 residues. CDR3 nucleotide sequence: TGTGCCGGGAAGGGGGATAAGGGCACTGAAGCTTTCTTT. This encodes CAGKGDKGTEAFF.

This clonotype turned up a few times. This chain links TRBV20-1 with TRBJ2-5, with D possibly called TRBD1 or TRBD2 (6 bases each). The CDR3 runs 15 residues. CDR1 and CDR2 (germline): DFQATT, SNEGSKA (reference sequence). Trimming shortened V by 5 bases and J by 5 bases, and 21 bases separated the two germline ends. CDR3 protein: CSAGGLGGRMETQYF. The DNA for the CDR3 is TGCAGTGCTGGGGGGTTGGGGGGCCGGATGGAGACCCAGTACTTC.

As for this clonotype: At one end the junction does not follow the germline gene, possibly because of a read error. The chain links TRBV24-1 to TRBJ2-7; D gene uncertain. CDR3 length: 15 residues. The germline V gene has CDR1 KGHDR and CDR2 SFDVKD. In nucleotides, the CDR3 is TGTGTCACCAGTGATCCGGGCCCCCGAGGCTACGAGCAGTACTTC. The encoded protein is CVTSDPGPRGYEQYF.